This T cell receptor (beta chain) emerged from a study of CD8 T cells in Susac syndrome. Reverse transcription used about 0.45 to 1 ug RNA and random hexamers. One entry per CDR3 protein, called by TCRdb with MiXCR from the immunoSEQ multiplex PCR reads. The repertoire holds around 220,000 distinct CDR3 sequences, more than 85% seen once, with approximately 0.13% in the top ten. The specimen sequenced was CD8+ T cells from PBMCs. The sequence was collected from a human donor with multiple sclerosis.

The CDR3 DNA reads as TGTGCCAGCAGTTATCTGGCGGCCCGGGGGAACACCGGGGAGCTGTTTTTT. Translation: CASSYLAARGNTGELFF. V usage is TRBV6-5 and J usage is TRBJ2-2; weak D call: TRBD2 (5 bases). The length of the CDR3 is 17 residues. With 3 bases removed from V and 1 base from J, the gap between germline ends came to 15 bases. Germline CDR1 reads MNHEY; CDR2 reads SVGAGI.